The sequence of this TCR beta chain was determined in a study of OX40 agonist ivuxolimab in advanced cancers. Regarding the complete study: Ivuxolimab, which targeted the costimulatory receptor OX40 (CD134), was an agonistic, fully human IgG2 monoclonal antibody. Intravenous ivuxolimab was administered to patients every 2 weeks at six dose levels: 0.01, 0.1, 0.3, 1.5, 3 and 10 mg/kg. Of the 50 or so patients in dose escalation, around 19 had hepatocellular carcinoma, around 15 had melanoma, 9 had renal cell carcinoma and 9 had head and neck cancer. Peripheral TCRbeta sequencing aimed to test whether ivuxolimab altered TCR sequence diversity and caused clonal T-cell expansion. The monotherapy dose-escalation portion (N ≈ 55 patients) of the phase I ivuxolimab trial is reported in the paper. Partial responses were achieved by three dose-escalation patients, of whom one had hepatocellular carcinoma and two had cutaneous melanoma. Prior anti-PD-1, anti-PD-L1 or anti-CTLA-4 therapy was permitted, and approximately 41% of dose-escalation patients had received checkpoint inhibitors. The dose-escalation cohort was 82.7% male with a mean age of about 60 years, ranging from about 23 to 85.

The trial excluded patients who had a history of autoimmune disease or were on systemic immunosuppression. Peripheral blood for TCR sequencing was collected from all dose cohorts at baseline, on cycle 4 day 1, and on cycle 7 day 1. Samples came from an open-label, multicenter, first-in-human phase I dose-escalation trial of ivuxolimab. The trial enrolled adults with locally advanced or metastatic head and neck squamous cell, hepatocellular, melanoma or renal cell carcinoma. Before TCR sequencing, CD4+ T cells and CD8+ T cells were sorted from peripheral blood as separate populations. Findings and caveats that apply to the study as a whole: At doses of 0.1 to 3.0 mg/kg, clonal expansion of both CD4+ and CD8+ T cells in blood was seen between baseline and week 6. After ivuxolimab, more expanded clones were found on average in CD8+ T cells than in CD4+ T cells. Which antigens the clonally expanded peripheral T cells were specific for was not determined. In partial responders in the 0.1-3.0 mg/kg groups, normalized peripheral clonal expansion was found to be among the lowest, especially among CD8+ T cells. Low levels of normalized T-cell clonal expansion were also seen in some nonresponding patients.

Concerning this clone: What this receptor recognizes is not known. No much larger clone is present one base from it, and per-base qualities are unavailable.

To sequence the TCRbeta CDR3 region, genomic DNA was isolated from the sorted cells. The immunoSEQ Assay was used to sequence the TCRbeta CDR3 regions. TCRdb re-hosts the immuneACCESS table, in-frame sequences only. Its copies lack some clones; in the studies checked, an unresolved V gene accounts for under half of them, and the cause for the rest is not known. In this sample the table shows 80,000 or so clones, over 85% of which occur a single time. The ten largest make up around 0.3% of the sample. V is pruned by 11 bases and J by 9 bases, leaving 16 bases of the junction without a gene match. According to the germline V gene, CDR1 reads SGHAT and CDR2 reads FQNNGV. The CDR3 covers 14 residues, taking in both the cysteine and the phenylalanine. CDR3 DNA is the only sequence kept; it has 42 bases, read in frame from the first base.

This TCR came from an adult with an advanced solid tumor such as melanoma, head and neck, liver or kidney cancer. The chain couples TRBV11-2 to TRBJ2-1, with 7 junctional bases fitting TRBD1. The sample was CD4+ or CD8+ T cells sorted from blood, taken in a trial of the OX40 agonist ivuxolimab. The CDR3 region has the sequence CASQWDSGVFEQFF. The DNA sequence reads TGTGCCTCCCAATGGGACAGTGGTGTGTTTGAGCAGTTCTTC.